Presented here are 10 T cell receptor beta chains from one specimen sequenced in a study of cytomegalovirus exposure and HLA in healthy donors. Vbeta (60) and Jbeta (13) primers were used in the PCR. The table came from immunoSEQ multiplex PCR; TCRdb's copy has only in-frame clones and leaves some out. The repertoire table contains about 200,000 clones. The sequencing input was PBMCs. The receptors stem from a woman aged 25 to 39 in good health and CMV-seropositive.

The chain couples TRBV14 to TRBJ2-7; 7 bases map to TRBD1. Looked up from germline, CDR1 is SGHDN and CDR2 is FVKESK. The CDR3 runs 14 residues. V was pared by 4 bases and J by 0 bases, with 3 bases of the junction left unmatched. CDR3: CASSLSGGSYEQYF. CDR3 coding DNA: TGTGCCAGCAGCCTCTCAGGGGGCTCCTACGAGCAGTACTTC.

The chain couples TRBV19 to TRBJ2-7, with D perhaps TRBD2 (6 bases). The CDR3 totals 13 residues. The V gene lost 9 bases and the J gene lost 0 bases, with 12 bases spanning the gap. Germline V gives CDR1 LNHDA, CDR2 SQIVND (reference sequence). The CDR3, as DNA: TGTGCCAGCTCGCGGGAAAGCTCCTACGAGCAGTACTTC. It specifies CASSRESSYEQYF.

The gene calls are TRBV29-1 and TRBJ2-4; D is unresolved. CDR1 is SQVTM, CDR2 ANQGSEA, per germline. The CDR3 length is 10 residues. V dropped 6 bases and J dropped 4 bases, with 4 bases sitting between them. DNA of the CDR3: TGCAGCGTACTTAAAAACATTCAGTACTTC. The encoded protein is CSVLKNIQYF.

V usage is TRBV5-1 and J usage is TRBJ1-1; D may be TRBD1 (5 bases). Trimming cost V 4 bases and J 0 bases, with 16 bases left between them. CDR3 length: 16 amino acids. From germline, CDR1 is SGHRS and CDR2 YFSETQ. The CDR3 loop reads CASSPGGIRVNTEAFF. The CDR3, as DNA: TGCGCCAGCAGCCCGGGGGGAATCAGAGTGAACACTGAAGCTTTCTTT.

The chain uses TRBV6-4 and TRBJ2-7, with 11 bases lining up with TRBD2. With 3 bases clipped from V and 5 bases from J, the junction kept 3 bases outside the gene matches. This CDR3 comprises 14 residues. The germline V gene encodes CDR1 MRHNA and CDR2 SNTAGT. This CDR3 reads CASSETSGVHEQYF. CDR3 coding DNA: TGTGCCAGCAGTGAGACTAGCGGGGTGCACGAGCAGTACTTC.

The chain joins TRBV19 to TRBJ2-7; D is ambiguous. Between the trimmed V and J ends, which lost 4 bases and 3 bases, there was a span of 16 bases. CDR3 length equals 15 residues. The V gene's germline CDR1 is LNHDA and CDR2 SQIVND (reference sequence). CDR3 nucleotides: TGTGCCAGTAGTAGGAGAAGAACCCCTCTCTACGAGCAGTACTTC. It is translated as CASSRRRTPLYEQYF.

The chain couples TRBV6-1 to TRBJ1-5, with 7 bases fitting TRBD1. This CDR3 has 15 amino acids. CDR1 and CDR2 (germline): MNHNS, SASEGT. V trimming: 3 bases; J trimming: 6 bases; junction bases outside the gene matches: 8. Here the CDR3 DNA reads TGTGCCAGCAGTGAGGCAACAGGGGTTGGTCAGCCCCAGCATTTT. It translates to CASSEATGVGQPQHF.

The chain has TRBV5-1 and TRBJ1-5; maybe TRBD1 (5 bases). Germline V CDR1 and CDR2: SGHRS, YFSETQ. V was shortened by 3 bases and J by 5 bases, with 15 bases between the two germline ends. The CDR3 consists of 15 residues. DNA for the CDR3: TGCGCCAGCAGCTGTGGGCCCGACAGCTATCAGCCCCAGCATTTT. Its translation is CASSCGPDSYQPQHF. The full variable domain, rest sourced from reference TRBV5-1 and TRBJ1-5, is KAGVTQTPRYLIKTRGQQVTLSCSPISGHRSVSWYQQTPGQGLQFLFEYFSETQRNKGNFPGRFSGRQFSNSRSEMNVSTLELGDSALYLCASSCGPDSYQPQHFGDGTRLSIL.

Of note for this clone: Other nucleotide sequences from this sample produce the same CDR3. The chain employs TRBV28 and TRBJ2-7, with TRBD2 identical over 10 bases. The CDR3 is made up of 16 amino acids. CDR1 is MDHEN, CDR2 SYDVKM, per germline. The ends lost 3 bases at V and 2 bases at J; junction bases unmatched: 7. CDR3 bases: TGTGCCAGCAGTTTTGGATTCCTAGCGGGGGCCTACGAGCAGTACTTC. Protein sequence: CASSFGFLAGAYEQYF.

As concerns this clone: The junction does not match germline at one end; this may be a read error. The chain has TRBV18 and TRBJ1-2; weak D call: TRBD1 (5 bases). There are 14 residues in the CDR3. Per germline, CDR1 KGHSH and CDR2 LQKENI. The CDR3 nucleotides read TGTGCCAGCTCGCCCAAGGAGGGGAACTACGGCTACACCTTC. It specifies CASSPKEGNYGYTF.